The 6 T cell receptor beta chains below come from one sample, sequenced in a study of glioma-infiltrating T cells. Using RNA template, CDR3s of TCR alpha and beta were amplified with iRepertoire arm-PCR. TCRdb independently ran MiXCR on the multiplex PCR reads; one entry per CDR3 protein. The table records fewer than 500,000 distinct CDR3 sequences, roughly 41% of them present only once. The source material was glioma tissue, nonneoplastic brain tissue, or PBMCs (not recorded which). The receptor source for this set is a human donor with low-grade glioma or glioblastoma, undergoing nonglioma brain surgery, or in good health (not recorded which).

V and J are TRBV19 and TRBJ1-5, with 8 positions matching TRBD1. Trimming took 4 bases from V and 0 from J; bases not matched to a gene: 5. This CDR3 has 16 amino acids. CDR1 and CDR2 from the germline V gene are LNHDA and SQIVND (reference sequence). The CDR3 DNA follows: TGTGCCAGTAGTACAAACAGGGGGGATAGCAATCAGCCCCAGCATTTT. Protein product: CASSTNRGDSNQPQHF.

V usage is TRBV19 and J usage is TRBJ2-7, with D perhaps TRBD1 (5 bases). CDR1 is LNHDA, CDR2 SQIVND, per germline (reference sequence). V dropped 3 bases and J dropped 1 base, with 10 bases sitting between them. This CDR3 spans 14 amino acids. The CDR3 sequence: CASSIAGLSYEQYF. DNA of the CDR3: TGTGCCAGTAGTATCGCAGGGTTGTCCTACGAGCAGTACTTC.

In its sample, this clonotype was seen a few times. The J gene is TRBJ1-5, the V gene TRBV20-1; a weak D match, TRBD1 (6 bases). Germline V gene sequence: CDR1 DFQATT, CDR2 SNEGSKA (reference sequence). V was trimmed by 3 bases and J by 6 bases, leaving 21 bases between them. The CDR3 runs to 16 residues. As DNA, the CDR3 is TGCAGTGCTAGTGGCAGGGGCAGTACGTCCGTTCAGCCCCAGCATTTT. Encoded protein: CSASGRGSTSVQPQHF.

The chain is built from TRBV29-1 and TRBJ2-3, with 12 positions matching TRBD2. The junction had 7 bases not matched to a gene; V was cut back by 3 bases and J by 6 bases. The CDR3 loop spans 15 amino acids. From germline, CDR1 is SQVTM and CDR2 ANQGSEA. The DNA for the CDR3 is TGCAGCGTTGAGCCTGGACTAGCGGGACCGGATACGCAGTATTTT. Its protein product is CSVEPGLAGPDTQYF.

This clonotype appeared many times. V gene TRBV6-2 or TRBV6-3 combines with J gene TRBJ2-7; TRBD2 agrees at 11 bases. The CDR3 spans 14 residues. Unmatched junction bases numbered 7, after V lost 6 bases and J lost 6 bases. The V gene's germline CDR1 is MNHEY and CDR2 SVGEGT. DNA of the CDR3: TGTGCCAGCAGCCTACTAGCGGGAGCTGGCGAGCAGTACTTC. Encoded protein: CASSLLAGAGEQYF.

This clonotype was seen ten or more times. The chain is built from TRBV28 and TRBJ2-1; perhaps TRBD2 as D (5 bases). The germline V gene has CDR1 MDHEN and CDR2 SYDVKM. Trimming cost V 4 bases and J 8 bases, with 9 bases left between them. There are 12 residues in the CDR3. This chain's CDR3 is CASSSSPDEQFF. In DNA, the CDR3 is TGTGCCAGCAGTTCTAGCCCCGATGAGCAGTTCTTC.